The 28 T cell receptor beta chains listed next were all sequenced from one sample in a study of T cell responses to AZD1222 COVID-19 vaccine. Repertoires were generated with immunoSEQ multiplex PCR, while TCRdb's copy carries only in-frame clones and drops some. The sample includes approximately 120,000 clones, 89% of them seen just once. The material sequenced was peripheral blood, taken 28 days after the second AZD1222 dose. These receptors were collected from an adult who received the AZD1222 COVID-19 vaccine.

This sequence joins TRBV2 and TRBJ2-7; the D is unclear. The CDR3 runs to 15 residues. V was cut by 1 base and J by 0 bases, with 10 bases left in between. Germline-derived CDR1 and CDR2 are SNHLY and FYNNEI. The CDR3 reads CASSEGLIFSYEQYF. DNA of the CDR3: TGTGCCAGCAGTGAAGGGCTAATATTCTCCTACGAGCAGTACTTC.

The rearrangement links TRBV29-1 to TRBJ2-6, with D possibly called TRBD1 or TRBD2 (6 bases each). In germline, CDR1 is SQVTM, CDR2 ANQGSEA. The V end lost 5 bases, the J end lost 3 bases, and 17 bases lay between the germline ends. The CDR3 loop spans 16 amino acids. The CDR3 spells CSVKSRGGNGANVLTF. As DNA, the CDR3 is TGCAGCGTTAAATCCAGGGGAGGTAATGGGGCCAACGTCCTGACTTTC.

The chain has TRBV6-2 or TRBV6-3 and TRBJ2-1, with 7 bases fitting TRBD1. Germline V gene data show CDR1 as MNHEY and CDR2 as SVGEGT. V was clipped by 4 bases and J by 7 bases; unmatched bases: 4. The CDR3 extends over 13 amino acids. The CDR3 nucleotides read TGTGCCAGCAGTTCCACAGGGGAAAATGAGCAGTTCTTC. Amino acid sequence: CASSSTGENEQFF.

This chain links TRBV7-2 with TRBJ2-1; TRBD1 is a possible D gene (6 bases). The CDR3 loop spans 14 amino acids. Trimming removed 3 bases from V and 3 bases from J, with 9 bases in between. Germline assignment: CDR1 SGHTA and CDR2 FQGNSA. The DNA of the CDR3 is TGTGCCAGCAGCTTCGGGACAATCTACAATGAGCAGTTCTTC. This codes for CASSFGTIYNEQFF.

The chain recombines TRBV5-1 with TRBJ1-3; the D is unclear. V was trimmed by 0 bases and J by 1 base, leaving 2 bases between them. Germline CDR1 reads SGHRS; CDR2 reads YFSETQ. This CDR3 has 13 amino acids. CDR3 sequence reads: CASSLASGNTIYF. CDR3 nucleotides: TGCGCCAGCAGCTTGGCTTCTGGAAACACCATATATTTT.

The chain links TRBV18 to TRBJ1-1, with D unclear. Germline V gene sequence: CDR1 KGHSH, CDR2 LQKENI. Trimming removed 6 bases from V and 4 bases from J, with 12 bases in between. This CDR3 contains 13 residues. This CDR3 reads CASSPRDFTEAFF. In DNA form, the CDR3 reads TGTGCCAGCTCCCCCCGAGATTTCACTGAAGCTTTCTTT. The full variable domain, with the rest looked up from reference TRBV18 and TRBJ1-1, is NAGVMQNPRHLVRRRGQEARLRCSPMKGHSHVYWYRQLPEEGLKFMVYLQKENIIDESGMPKERFSAEFPKEGPSILRIQQVVRGDSAAYFCASSPRDFTEAFFGQGTRLTVV.

This chain joins TRBV2 and TRBJ2-5, with TRBD2 as a possible D gene (6 bases). The CDR3 contains 15 residues. Germline V gene data show CDR1 as SNHLY and CDR2 as FYNNEI. The V gene lost 7 bases and the J gene lost 3 bases, with 18 bases spanning the gap. The CDR3 coding sequence is TGTGCCAGCACCACGGGGGTTACGATAAAAGAGACCCAGTACTTC. It encodes CASTTGVTIKETQYF. The variable domain in full, completed from reference TRBV2 and TRBJ2-5, reads EPEVTQTPSHQVTQMGQEVILRCVPISNHLYFYWYRQILGQKVEFLVSFYNNEISEKSEIFDDQFSVERPDGSNFTLKIRSTKLEDSAMYFCASTTGVTIKETQYFGPGTRLLVL.

This chain joins TRBV18 and TRBJ1-1; 10 bases match TRBD1. The CDR3 loop spans 17 amino acids. From germline, CDR1 is KGHSH and CDR2 LQKENI. V shed 5 bases, J shed 1 base, and the junction held 10 bases outside the gene matches. Here the CDR3 DNA reads TGTGCCAGCTCATGGTTTGGGGACAGGGGTCAGAACACTGAAGCTTTCTTT. Protein sequence: CASSWFGDRGQNTEAFF. The full variable domain, its missing parts supplied by reference TRBV18 and TRBJ1-1, is NAGVMQNPRHLVRRRGQEARLRCSPMKGHSHVYWYRQLPEEGLKFMVYLQKENIIDESGMPKERFSAEFPKEGPSILRIQQVVRGDSAAYFCASSWFGDRGQNTEAFFGQGTRLTVV.

The chain links TRBV7-3 to TRBJ2-1; 12 bases fit TRBD2. This CDR3 has 16 amino acids. CDR1 SGHTA and CDR2 FQGTGA come from the germline V gene. Trimming at V came to 2 bases and at J to 3 bases, leaving 2 bases not matched to a gene. This chain's CDR3 is CASSLSSGGDYNEQFF. CDR3 nucleotides: TGTGCCAGCAGCTTATCTAGCGGGGGGGACTACAATGAGCAGTTCTTC.

The chain combines TRBV4-1 with TRBJ1-2; perhaps TRBD1 as D (5 bases). V was shortened by 10 bases and J by 4 bases, with 10 bases between the two germline ends. The CDR3 consists of 11 residues. CDR1 MGHRA and CDR2 YSYEKL come from the germline V gene. CDR3 protein: CATRGFYGYTF. The CDR3 bases are TGCGCCACCCGGGGCTTCTATGGCTACACCTTC.

The rearrangement links TRBV18 to TRBJ1-5; weak D call: TRBD1 (6 bases). Between the trimmed V and J ends, which lost 3 bases and 1 base, there was a span of 10 bases. The CDR3 length is 15 residues. From germline, CDR1 is KGHSH and CDR2 LQKENI. CDR3 bases: TGTGCCAGCTCACCCTCGAGGGGGAGCAATCAGCCCCAGCATTTT. Its protein is CASSPSRGSNQPQHF.

This chain joins TRBV10-2 and TRBJ1-1; no firm D call. The V gene's germline CDR1 is WSHSY and CDR2 SAAADI. There are 16 residues in the CDR3. Trimming left V 1 base short and J 2 bases short, with 14 bases between. CDR3 residues: CASSELAAVPNTEAFF. CDR3 bases: TGCGCCAGCAGTGAGTTGGCAGCAGTACCCAACACTGAAGCTTTCTTT.

V usage is TRBV27 and J usage is TRBJ2-1; D is tentatively TRBD1 or TRBD2 (5 bases each). V dropped 3 bases and J dropped 5 bases, with 20 bases sitting between them. The germline gives CDR1 MNHEY, CDR2 SMNVEV (reference sequence). This CDR3 is 17 amino acids long. The DNA of the CDR3 is TGTGCCAGCAGTTTTAGGGGCCGGGGTTGGGAACACAATGAGCAGTTCTTC. It translates to CASSFRGRGWEHNEQFF.

The chain is built from TRBV28 and TRBJ1-1, with D maybe TRBD1 (5 bases). There are 13 residues in the CDR3. V lost 5 bases to trimming and J lost 5 bases, with 12 bases between them. CDR1 and CDR2 (germline): MDHEN, SYDVKM. The CDR3 coding sequence is TGTGCCAGCAGTCGGACGGGGGGTACTGAAGCTTTCTTT. Protein sequence: CASSRTGGTEAFF.

The chain links TRBV5-3 to TRBJ1-2, with D perhaps matching TRBD1 (6 bases). TRBV5-3 is reported as an ORF; its role is uncertain. The CDR3 runs 16 residues. V dropped 10 bases and J dropped 0 bases, with 22 bases sitting between them. The CDR3 DNA reads as TGTGCCGAGGGGAGGGCTAAGGCAGGGGCTAACTATGGCTACACCTTC. It yields the protein CAEGRAKAGANYGYTF.

The sample holds one count of this clone. This chain joins TRBV19 and TRBJ1-2; D remains unclear. The CDR3 length is 14 residues. Per the germline V gene, CDR1 is LNHDA and CDR2 is SQIVND (reference sequence). With 6 bases removed from V and 2 bases from J, the gap between germline ends came to 13 bases. CDR3 nucleotides: TGTGCCAGTAGGCAAGGGTGGCAAAACTATGGCTACACCTTC. Residues: CASRQGWQNYGYTF.

V is TRBV19 and J is TRBJ1-2, with unresolved D. Germline V gene sequence: CDR1 LNHDA, CDR2 SQIVND (reference sequence). This CDR3 region has 13 residues. V was pared by 5 bases and J by 1 base, with 8 bases between. CDR3 residues: CASSQNRNYGYTF. Here the CDR3 DNA reads TGTGCCAGTAGTCAAAATCGTAACTATGGCTACACCTTC. Drawing the rest from reference TRBV19 and TRBJ1-2, the complete variable domain is DGGITQSPKYLFRKEGQNVTLSCEQNLNHDAMYWYRQDPGQGLRLIYYSQIVNDFQKGDIAEGYSVSREKKESFPLTVTSAQKNPTAFYLCASSQNRNYGYTFGSGTRLTVV.

The chain couples TRBV12-5 to TRBJ2-7; D is unresolved. V lost 3 bases and J lost 0, with 6 bases in between. The CDR3 totals 13 residues. Germline V gene data show CDR1 as LGHNT and CDR2 as FRNRAP. CDR3 sequence: CASGFGSSYEQYF. The CDR3 DNA follows: TGTGCTAGTGGTTTTGGCAGCTCCTACGAGCAGTACTTC.

The chain links TRBV21-1 to TRBJ1-1. TRBV21-1 is a pseudogene locus. There are 10 residues in the CDR3. The CDR3 bases are TGTGCCAGCAGCCCCCGTGAAGCTTTCTTT. Translated, it gives CASSPREAFF.

The chain employs TRBV10-2 and TRBJ1-4; the D gene is possibly TRBD1 (5 bases). The V end lost 6 bases, the J end lost 2 bases, and 10 bases lay between the germline ends. Germline assignment: CDR1 WSHSY and CDR2 SAAADI. This CDR3 is 14 amino acids long. The CDR3 is CASRQGATNEKLFF. The CDR3 DNA sequence: TGCGCCAGCAGGCAGGGAGCCACTAATGAAAAACTGTTTTTT.

The chain couples TRBV5-6 to TRBJ2-7, with TRBD2 matching over 10 bases. CDR3 length: 16 amino acids. V lost 2 bases to trimming and J lost 0 bases; unmatched junction nucleotides: 5. Germline V gives CDR1 SGHDT, CDR2 YYEEEE. As DNA, the CDR3 is TGTGCCAGCAGCTTAGGACTAGCGGCGCTCTCCTACGAGCAGTACTTC. Protein sequence: CASSLGLAALSYEQYF.

The gene calls are TRBV6-1 and TRBJ1-4, with D unresolved. CDR1 and CDR2 from the germline V gene are MNHNS and SASEGT. The ends were cut back, 1 base at V and 7 bases at J, with 10 bases in the middle. This CDR3 region has 14 residues. The DNA for the CDR3 is TGTGCCAGCAGTGAAGTGTGGGAAGGTGAAAAACTGTTTTTT. It encodes CASSEVWEGEKLFF.

The chain has TRBV6-5 and TRBJ1-5; 8 nucleotides align to TRBD1. The CDR3 length is 14 residues. The V and J ends lost 10 bases and 4 bases, in that order; junction bases with no gene match: 9. Germline V gene data show CDR1 as MNHEY and CDR2 as SVGAGI. CDR3 protein: CANPTGARNQPQHF. In DNA, the CDR3 is TGTGCCAACCCGACAGGGGCACGAAATCAGCCCCAGCATTTT.

This clone showed up just once. The V gene is TRBV5-6, the J gene TRBJ2-7; D possibly uses TRBD1 or TRBD2 (5 bases each). Trimming removed 5 bases from V and 4 bases from J, with 10 bases in between. This CDR3 is built from 12 residues. Per germline, CDR1 SGHDT and CDR2 YYEEEE. CDR3 sequence (DNA): TGTGCCAGCAGACGCGAGGGGTACGAGCAGTACTTC. Its protein is CASRREGYEQYF.

This rearrangement joins TRBV19 to TRBJ1-4; D gene uncertain. CDR3 length equals 16 residues. Looked up from germline, CDR1 is LNHDA and CDR2 is SQIVND (reference sequence). Trimming left V 6 bases short and J 5 bases short, with 19 bases between. The chain's CDR3 is CASSLAGGGLNEKLFF. CDR3 bases: TGTGCCAGTAGCCTCGCGGGTGGAGGGCTAAATGAAAAACTGTTTTTT.

Only one count was recorded for this clone. The chain couples TRBV11-1 to TRBJ2-1, with D perhaps TRBD1 or TRBD2 (6 bases each). V was shortened by 5 bases and J by 4 bases, with 15 bases between the two germline ends. The germline gives CDR1 SGHAT, CDR2 FQDESV (reference sequence). The CDR3 covers 15 residues. CDR3 sequence (DNA): TGTGCCAGCAGCATCTGGGGGGCGGGTTACAATGAGCAGTTCTTC. Translation gives CASSIWGAGYNEQFF.

This clone has a single count. The chain is built from TRBV10-3 and TRBJ2-3; D is tentatively TRBD1 or TRBD2 (5 bases each). Per germline, CDR1 ENHRY and CDR2 SYGVKD. The V end was cut by 11 bases, the J end by 5 bases, with 14 bases between. This CDR3 comprises 12 residues. CDR3 nucleotide sequence: TGTGCCGTTCAAGGGGCGGGAGATACGCAGTATTTT. Its protein product is CAVQGAGDTQYF.

The chain carries TRBV19 and TRBJ2-1; a weak D match, TRBD1 (5 bases). The V and J ends lost 3 bases and 5 bases respectively, with 20 bases between them. Germline-derived CDR1 and CDR2 are LNHDA and SQIVND (reference sequence). This CDR3 has 17 amino acids. CDR3 sequence reads: CASSIPIMPTEHNEQFF. The CDR3 DNA sequence: TGTGCCAGTAGTATTCCCATCATGCCGACAGAACACAATGAGCAGTTCTTC.